The T cell receptor (beta chain) under discussion was sequenced for a study of blood T cell repertoires in COVID-19. A single count supports this clone. The V segment lost 5 bases and the J segment 5 bases; nucleotides outside the gene matches: 8. The CDR3 totals 14 residues. CDR1 and CDR2 (germline): SGHTA, FQGNSA. The table came from immunoSEQ multiplex PCR; TCRdb's copy has only in-frame clones and leaves some out. The data show some 250,000 clones, with approximately 87% seen just once and roughly 6.3% held by the top ten. The chain uses TRBV7-2 and TRBJ1-1; the match to TRBD1 covers 7 bases. This clonotype was sampled from a man aged 60 to 75 with acute or convalescent COVID-19. Sequencing was carried out using peripheral blood. Here the CDR3 reads CASSPTGERTEAFF. CDR3 in DNA: TGTGCCAGCAGCCCCACAGGGGAGAGAACTGAAGCTTTCTTT.